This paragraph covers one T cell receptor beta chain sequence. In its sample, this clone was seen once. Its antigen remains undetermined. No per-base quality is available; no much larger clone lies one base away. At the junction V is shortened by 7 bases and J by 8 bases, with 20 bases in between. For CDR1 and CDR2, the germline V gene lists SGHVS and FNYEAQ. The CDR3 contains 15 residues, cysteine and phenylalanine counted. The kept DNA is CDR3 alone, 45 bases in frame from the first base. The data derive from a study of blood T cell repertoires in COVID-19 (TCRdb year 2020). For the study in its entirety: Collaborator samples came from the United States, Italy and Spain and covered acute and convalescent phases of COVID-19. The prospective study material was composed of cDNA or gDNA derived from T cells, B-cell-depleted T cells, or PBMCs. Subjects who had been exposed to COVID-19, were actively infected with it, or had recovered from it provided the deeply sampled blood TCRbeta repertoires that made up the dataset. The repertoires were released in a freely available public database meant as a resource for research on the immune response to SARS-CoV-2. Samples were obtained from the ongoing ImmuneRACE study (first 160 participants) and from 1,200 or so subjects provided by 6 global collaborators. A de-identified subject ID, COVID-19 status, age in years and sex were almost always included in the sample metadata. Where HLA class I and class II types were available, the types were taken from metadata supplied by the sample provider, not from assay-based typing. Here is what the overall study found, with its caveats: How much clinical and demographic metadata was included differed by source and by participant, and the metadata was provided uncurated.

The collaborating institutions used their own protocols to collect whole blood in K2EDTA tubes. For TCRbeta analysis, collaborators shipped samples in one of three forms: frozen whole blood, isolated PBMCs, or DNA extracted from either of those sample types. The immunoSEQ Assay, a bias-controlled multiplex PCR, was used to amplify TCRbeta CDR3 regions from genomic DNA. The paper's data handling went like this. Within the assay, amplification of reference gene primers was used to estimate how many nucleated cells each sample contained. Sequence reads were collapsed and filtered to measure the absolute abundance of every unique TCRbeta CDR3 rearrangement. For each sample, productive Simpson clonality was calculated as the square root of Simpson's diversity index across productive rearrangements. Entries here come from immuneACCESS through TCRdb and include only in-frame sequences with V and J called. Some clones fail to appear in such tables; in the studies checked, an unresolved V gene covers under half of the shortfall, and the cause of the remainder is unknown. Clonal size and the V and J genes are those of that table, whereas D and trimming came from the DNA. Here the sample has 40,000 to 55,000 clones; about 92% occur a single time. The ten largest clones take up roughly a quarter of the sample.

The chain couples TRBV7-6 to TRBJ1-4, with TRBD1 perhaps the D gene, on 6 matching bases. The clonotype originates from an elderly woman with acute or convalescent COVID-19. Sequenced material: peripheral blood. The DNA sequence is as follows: TGTGCCAGCACCCTTAGCGCAGGGGTCACCGAAAAACTGTTTTTT. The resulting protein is CASTLSAGVTEKLFF.